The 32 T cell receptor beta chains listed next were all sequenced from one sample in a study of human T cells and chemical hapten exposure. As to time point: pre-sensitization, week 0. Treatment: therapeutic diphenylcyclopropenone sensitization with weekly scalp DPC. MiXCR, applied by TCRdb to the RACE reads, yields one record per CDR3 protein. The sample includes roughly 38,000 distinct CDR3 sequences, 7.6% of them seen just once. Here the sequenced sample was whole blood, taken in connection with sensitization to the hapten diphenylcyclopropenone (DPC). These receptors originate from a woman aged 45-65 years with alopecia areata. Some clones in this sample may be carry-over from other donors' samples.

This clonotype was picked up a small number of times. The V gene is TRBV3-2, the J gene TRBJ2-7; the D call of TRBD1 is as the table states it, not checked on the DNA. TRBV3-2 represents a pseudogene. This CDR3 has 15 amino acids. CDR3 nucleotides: TGTGCCAGCAGCCAAGAGCCGGGAGACGGCGACGAGCAGTACTTC. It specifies CASSQEPGDGDEQYF.

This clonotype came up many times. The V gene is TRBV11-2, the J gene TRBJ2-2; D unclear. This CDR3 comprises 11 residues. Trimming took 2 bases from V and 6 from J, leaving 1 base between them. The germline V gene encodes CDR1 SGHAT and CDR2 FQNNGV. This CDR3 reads CASSLPGELFF. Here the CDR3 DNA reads TGTGCCAGCAGCTTACCCGGGGAGCTGTTTTTT.

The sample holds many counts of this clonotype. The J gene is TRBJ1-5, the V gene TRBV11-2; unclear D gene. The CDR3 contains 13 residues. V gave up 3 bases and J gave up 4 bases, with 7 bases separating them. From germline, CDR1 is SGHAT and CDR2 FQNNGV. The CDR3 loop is CASSFRPNQPQHF. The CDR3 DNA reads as TGTGCCAGCAGCTTCAGACCGAATCAGCCCCAGCATTTT.

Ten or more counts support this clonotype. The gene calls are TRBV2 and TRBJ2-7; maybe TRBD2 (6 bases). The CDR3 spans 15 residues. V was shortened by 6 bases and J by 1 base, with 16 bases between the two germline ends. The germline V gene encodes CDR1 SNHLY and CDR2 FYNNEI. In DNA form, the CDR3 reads TGTGCCAGCAGGGACCCGGGACTGGGTTCCTACGAGCAGTACTTC. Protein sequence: CASRDPGLGSYEQYF.

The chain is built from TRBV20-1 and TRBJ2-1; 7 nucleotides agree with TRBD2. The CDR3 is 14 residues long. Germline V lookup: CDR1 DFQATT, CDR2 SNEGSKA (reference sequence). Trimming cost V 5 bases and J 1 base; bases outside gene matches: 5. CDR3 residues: CSARLAESYNEQFF. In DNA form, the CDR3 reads TGCAGTGCTCGTCTAGCGGAATCCTACAATGAGCAGTTCTTC.

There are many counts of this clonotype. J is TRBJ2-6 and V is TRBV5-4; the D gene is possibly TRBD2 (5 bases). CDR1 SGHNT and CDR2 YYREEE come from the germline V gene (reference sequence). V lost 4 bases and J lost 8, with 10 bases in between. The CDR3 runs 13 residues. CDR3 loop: CASSRSGTNVLTF. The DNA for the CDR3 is TGTGCCAGCAGCCGCTCCGGGACCAACGTCCTGACTTTC.

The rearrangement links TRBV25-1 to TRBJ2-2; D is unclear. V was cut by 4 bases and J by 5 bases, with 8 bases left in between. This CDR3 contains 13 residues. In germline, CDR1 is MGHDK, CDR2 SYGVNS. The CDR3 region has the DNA TGTGCCAGCAGTGCGAGAGAGACCGGGGAGCTGTTTTTT. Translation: CASSARETGELFF.

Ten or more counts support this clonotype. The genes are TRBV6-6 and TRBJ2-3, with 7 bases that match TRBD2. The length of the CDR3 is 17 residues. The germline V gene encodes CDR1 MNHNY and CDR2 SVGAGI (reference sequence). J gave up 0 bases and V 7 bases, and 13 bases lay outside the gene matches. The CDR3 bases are TGTGCCAGCACCCAGTGGGTGGCTAGCGGTAGCACAGATACGCAGTATTTT. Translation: CASTQWVASGSTDTQYF.

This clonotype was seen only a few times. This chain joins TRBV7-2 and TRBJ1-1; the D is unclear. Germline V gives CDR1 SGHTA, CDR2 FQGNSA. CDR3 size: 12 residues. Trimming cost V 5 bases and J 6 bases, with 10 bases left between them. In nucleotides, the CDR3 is TGTGCCAGCAGCGCCCGCCGGTCTGAAGCTTTCTTT. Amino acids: CASSARRSEAFF.

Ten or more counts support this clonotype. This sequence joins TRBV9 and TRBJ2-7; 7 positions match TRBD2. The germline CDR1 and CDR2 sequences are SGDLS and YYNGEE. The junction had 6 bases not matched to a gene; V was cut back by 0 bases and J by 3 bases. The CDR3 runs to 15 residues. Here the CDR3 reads CASSVAPSGLYEQYF. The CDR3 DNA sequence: TGTGCCAGCAGCGTAGCCCCTAGCGGCCTCTACGAGCAGTACTTC.

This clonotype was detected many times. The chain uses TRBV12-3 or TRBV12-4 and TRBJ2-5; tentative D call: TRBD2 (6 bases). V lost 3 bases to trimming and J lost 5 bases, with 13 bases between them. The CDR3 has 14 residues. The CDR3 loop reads CASSFGGAQETQYF. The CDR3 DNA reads TGTGCCAGCAGTTTCGGAGGGGCCCAGGAGACCCAGTACTTC.

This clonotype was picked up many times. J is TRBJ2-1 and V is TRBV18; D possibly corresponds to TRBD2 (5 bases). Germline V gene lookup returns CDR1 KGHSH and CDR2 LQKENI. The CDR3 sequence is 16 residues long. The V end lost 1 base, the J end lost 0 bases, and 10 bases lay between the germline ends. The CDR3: CASSPRTGNSYNEQFF. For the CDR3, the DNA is TGTGCCAGCTCACCACGAACCGGGAACTCCTACAATGAGCAGTTCTTC.

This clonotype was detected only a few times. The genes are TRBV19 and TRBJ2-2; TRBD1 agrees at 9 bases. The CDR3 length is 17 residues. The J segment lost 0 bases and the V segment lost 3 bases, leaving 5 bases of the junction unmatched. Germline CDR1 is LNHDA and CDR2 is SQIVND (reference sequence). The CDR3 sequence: CASSMGQGAANTGELFF. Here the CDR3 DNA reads TGTGCCAGTAGTATGGGACAGGGCGCCGCGAACACCGGGGAGCTGTTTTTT.

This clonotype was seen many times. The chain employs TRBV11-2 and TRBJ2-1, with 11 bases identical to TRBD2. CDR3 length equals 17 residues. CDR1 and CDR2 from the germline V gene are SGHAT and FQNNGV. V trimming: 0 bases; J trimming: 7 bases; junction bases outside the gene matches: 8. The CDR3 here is CASSLDESSGRINEQFF. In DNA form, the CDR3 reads TGTGCCAGCAGCTTAGATGAGTCTAGCGGGAGGATTAATGAGCAGTTCTTC. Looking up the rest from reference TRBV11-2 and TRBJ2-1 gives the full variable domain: EAGVAQSPRYKIIEKRQSVAFWCNPISGHATLYWYQQILGQGPKLLIQFQNNGVVDDSQLPKDRFSAERLKGVDSTLKIQPAKLEDSAVYLCASSLDESSGRINEQFFGPGTRLTVL.

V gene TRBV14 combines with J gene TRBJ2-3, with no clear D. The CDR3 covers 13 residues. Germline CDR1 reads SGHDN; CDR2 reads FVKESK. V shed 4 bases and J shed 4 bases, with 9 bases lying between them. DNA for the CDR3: TGTGCCAGCAGCCTTTTCTCCCCAGATACGCAGTATTTT. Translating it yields CASSLFSPDTQYF.

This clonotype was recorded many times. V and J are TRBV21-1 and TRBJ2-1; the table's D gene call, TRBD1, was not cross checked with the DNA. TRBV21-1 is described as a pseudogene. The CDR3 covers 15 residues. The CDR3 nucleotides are TGTGCCAGCAGCAAAGTGAAGGAAACAGGCAATGAGCAGTTCTTC. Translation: CASSKVKETGNEQFF.

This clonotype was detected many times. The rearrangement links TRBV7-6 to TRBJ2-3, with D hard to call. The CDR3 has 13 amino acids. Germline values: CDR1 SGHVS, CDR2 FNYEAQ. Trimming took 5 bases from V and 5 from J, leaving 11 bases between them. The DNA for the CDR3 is TGTGCCAGCAGCCGCGACCTAGGAGATACGCAGTATTTT. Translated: CASSRDLGDTQYF. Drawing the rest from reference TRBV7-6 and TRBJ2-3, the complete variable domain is GAGVSQSPRYKVTKRGQDVALRCDPISGHVSLYWYRQALGQGPEFLTYFNYEAQQDKSGLPNDRFSAERPEGSISTLTIQRTEQRDSAMYRCASSRDLGDTQYFGPGTRLTVL.

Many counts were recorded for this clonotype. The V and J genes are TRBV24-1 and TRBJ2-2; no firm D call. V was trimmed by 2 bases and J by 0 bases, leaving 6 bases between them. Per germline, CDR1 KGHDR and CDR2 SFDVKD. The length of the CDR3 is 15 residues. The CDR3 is CATSDWQPNTGELFF. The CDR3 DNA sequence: TGTGCCACCAGTGATTGGCAGCCGAACACCGGGGAGCTGTTTTTT.

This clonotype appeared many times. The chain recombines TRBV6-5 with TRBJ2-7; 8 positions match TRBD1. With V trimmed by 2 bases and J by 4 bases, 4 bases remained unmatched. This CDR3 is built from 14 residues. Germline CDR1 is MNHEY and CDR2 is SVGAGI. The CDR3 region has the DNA TGTGCCAGCAGTTACGCAGGGGGCGAGTACGAGCAGTACTTC. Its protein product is CASSYAGGEYEQYF.

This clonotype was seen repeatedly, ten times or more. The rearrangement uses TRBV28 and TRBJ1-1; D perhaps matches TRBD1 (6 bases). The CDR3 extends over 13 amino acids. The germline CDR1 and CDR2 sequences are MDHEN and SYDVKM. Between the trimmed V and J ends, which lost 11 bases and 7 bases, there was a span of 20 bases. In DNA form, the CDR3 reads TGTGCCGGAAAGGGCCAGGGGAGGAGTGAAGCTTTCTTT. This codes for CAGKGQGRSEAFF.

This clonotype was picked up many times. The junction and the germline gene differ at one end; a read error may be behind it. The CDR3 loop is CASRLGAGAVGELFF. In DNA form, the CDR3 reads TGTGCCAGCAGGTTAGGGGCGGGAGCCGTCGGGGAGCTGTTTTTT. This chain links TRBV7-2 with TRBJ2-2; 7 nucleotides match TRBD2. The germline V gene encodes CDR1 SGHTA and CDR2 FQGNSA. There are 15 residues in the CDR3.

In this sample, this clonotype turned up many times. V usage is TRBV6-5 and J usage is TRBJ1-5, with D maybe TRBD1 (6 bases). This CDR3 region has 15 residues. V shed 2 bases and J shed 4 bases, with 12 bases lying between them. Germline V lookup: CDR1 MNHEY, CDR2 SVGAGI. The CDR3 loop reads CASSYDRSENQPQHF. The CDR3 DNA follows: TGTGCCAGCAGTTACGACAGGTCGGAGAATCAGCCCCAGCATTTT.

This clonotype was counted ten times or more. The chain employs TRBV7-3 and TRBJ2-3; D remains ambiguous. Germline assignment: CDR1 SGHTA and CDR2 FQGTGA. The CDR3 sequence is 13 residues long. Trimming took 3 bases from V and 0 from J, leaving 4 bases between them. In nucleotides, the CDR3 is TGTGCCAGCAGCTTTGGAAGCACAGATACGCAGTATTTT. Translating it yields CASSFGSTDTQYF.

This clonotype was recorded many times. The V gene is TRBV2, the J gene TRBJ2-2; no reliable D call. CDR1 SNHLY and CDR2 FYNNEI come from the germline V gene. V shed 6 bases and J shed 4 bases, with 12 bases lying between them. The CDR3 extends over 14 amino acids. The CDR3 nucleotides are TGTGCCAGCAGCGGGCCGACCGCCACCGGGGAGCTGTTTTTT. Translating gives CASSGPTATGELFF.

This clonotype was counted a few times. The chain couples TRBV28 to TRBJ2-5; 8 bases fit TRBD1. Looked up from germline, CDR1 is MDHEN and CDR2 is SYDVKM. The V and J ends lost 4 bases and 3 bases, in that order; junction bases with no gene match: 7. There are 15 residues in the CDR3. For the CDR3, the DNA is TGTGCCAGCAGTTCGTCGCAGGGGGCTAAAGAGACCCAGTACTTC. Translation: CASSSSQGAKETQYF.

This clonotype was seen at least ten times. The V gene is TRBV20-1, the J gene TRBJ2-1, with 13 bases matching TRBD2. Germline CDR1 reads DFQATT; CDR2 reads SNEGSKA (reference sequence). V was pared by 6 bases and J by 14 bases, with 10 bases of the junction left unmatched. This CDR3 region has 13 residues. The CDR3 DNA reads TGCAGTGCGGAGGGGACTAGCGGGGCGGTCAAGTTCTTC. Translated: CSAEGTSGAVKFF.

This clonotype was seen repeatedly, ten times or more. Here the CDR3 DNA reads TGTGCCAGCAGCCGATCGACAGGGGGAACCCTCATGAACACTGAAGCTTTCTTT. Translation: CASSRSTGGTLMNTEAFF. This chain uses TRBV11-2 with TRBJ1-1, with 9 bases that match TRBD1. V lost 5 bases to trimming and J lost 0 bases; unmatched junction nucleotides: 13. In germline, CDR1 is SGHAT, CDR2 FQNNGV. The CDR3 extends over 18 amino acids.

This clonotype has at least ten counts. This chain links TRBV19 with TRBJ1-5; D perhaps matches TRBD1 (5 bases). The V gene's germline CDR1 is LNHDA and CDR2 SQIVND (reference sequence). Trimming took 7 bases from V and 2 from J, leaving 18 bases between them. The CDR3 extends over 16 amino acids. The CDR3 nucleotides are TGTGCCAGTACCACACGCGGGGGGTTTGGCAATCAGCCCCAGCATTTT. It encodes CASTTRGGFGNQPQHF.

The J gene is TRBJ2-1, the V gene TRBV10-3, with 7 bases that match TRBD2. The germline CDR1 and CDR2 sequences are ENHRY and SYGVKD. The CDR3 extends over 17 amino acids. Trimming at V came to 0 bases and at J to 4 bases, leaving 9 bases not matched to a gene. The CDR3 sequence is CAISESMAGEGYNEQFF. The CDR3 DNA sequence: TGTGCCATCAGTGAGTCGATGGCGGGAGAGGGATACAATGAGCAGTTCTTC.

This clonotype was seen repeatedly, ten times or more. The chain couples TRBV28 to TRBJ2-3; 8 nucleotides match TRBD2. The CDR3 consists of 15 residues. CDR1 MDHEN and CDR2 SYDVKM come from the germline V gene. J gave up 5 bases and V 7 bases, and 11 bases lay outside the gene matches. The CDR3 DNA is TGTGCCAGCAAATTCAGCGGGAGCGGGGGAGATACGCAGTATTTT. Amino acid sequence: CASKFSGSGGDTQYF.

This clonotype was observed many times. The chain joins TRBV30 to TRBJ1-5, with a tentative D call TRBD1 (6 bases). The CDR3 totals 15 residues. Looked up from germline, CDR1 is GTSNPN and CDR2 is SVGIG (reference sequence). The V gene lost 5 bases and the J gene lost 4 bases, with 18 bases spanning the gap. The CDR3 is CAWRGTPGRNQPQHF. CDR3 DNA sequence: TGTGCCTGGCGCGGGACACCGGGAAGGAATCAGCCCCAGCATTTT. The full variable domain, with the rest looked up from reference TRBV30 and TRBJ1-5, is SQTIHQWPATLVQPVGSPLSLECTVEGTSNPNLYWYRQAAGRGLQLLFYSVGIGQISSEVPQNLSASRPQDRQFILSSKKLLLSDSGFYLCAWRGTPGRNQPQHFGDGTRLSIL.

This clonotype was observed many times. The DNA for the CDR3 is TGTGCCAGCAGGCGGGGCCCCGACTTGGAGCAGTACTTC. Translation: CASRRGPDLEQYF. The chain is built from TRBV28 and TRBJ2-7, with a possible D match to TRBD2 (6 bases). Trimming stripped 6 bases from V and 7 bases from J, with 16 bases between. Per germline, CDR1 MDHEN and CDR2 SYDVKM. This CDR3 has 13 amino acids.